This T cell receptor (beta chain) is drawn from a study of blood T cell repertoires in COVID-19. Whole-study context: Both acute and convalescent COVID-19 samples were obtained from the United States, Italy and Spain. Sources were T cells, B-cell-depleted T cells, or PBMCs; the material itself was cDNA or gDNA.

Per the authors' pipeline: Counts of nucleated cells, estimated from reference gene primer amplification, were obtained. Method: immunoSEQ multiplex PCR; TCRdb's copy keeps in-frame clones and lacks some. That table supplies the V and J calls and clone size; D and trimming were determined from the DNA. The sample has some 70,000 clones; approximately 89% are singletons. The CDR3 covers 13 residues. Deletions cut 3 bases from V and 8 bases from J, with 11 bases between. Germline CDR1 and CDR2: SGHTA and FQGTGA. This TCR was sampled from a human donor in a cohort sampled during active COVID-19. The material sequenced was peripheral blood. This sequence joins TRBV7-3 and TRBJ2-1; a weak D match, TRBD1 (5 bases). The chain's CDR3 is CASSLTVSHEQFF. The CDR3 nucleotides are TGTGCCAGCAGCTTGACAGTCTCCCATGAGCAGTTCTTC.